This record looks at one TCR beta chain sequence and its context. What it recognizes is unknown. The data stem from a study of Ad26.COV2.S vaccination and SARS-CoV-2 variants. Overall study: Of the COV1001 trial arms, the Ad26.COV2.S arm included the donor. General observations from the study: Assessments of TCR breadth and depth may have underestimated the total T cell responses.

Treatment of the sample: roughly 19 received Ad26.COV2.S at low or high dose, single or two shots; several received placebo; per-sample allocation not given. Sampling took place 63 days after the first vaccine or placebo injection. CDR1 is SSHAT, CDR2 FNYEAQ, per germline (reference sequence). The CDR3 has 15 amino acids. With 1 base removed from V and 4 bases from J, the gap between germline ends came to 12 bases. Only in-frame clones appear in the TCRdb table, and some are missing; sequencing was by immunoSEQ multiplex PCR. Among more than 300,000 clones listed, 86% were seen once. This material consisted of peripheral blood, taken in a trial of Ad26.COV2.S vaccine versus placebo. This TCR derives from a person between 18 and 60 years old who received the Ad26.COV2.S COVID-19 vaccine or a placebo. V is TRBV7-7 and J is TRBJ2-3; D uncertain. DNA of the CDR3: TGTGCCAGCAGCTTAGACGGCTCCACAGCAGATACGCAGTATTTT. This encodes CASSLDGSTADTQYF.